This T cell receptor beta chain was recorded in a study of T-cell reconstitution after alpha-beta-depleted transplantation in children. Germline CDR1 reads MNHNY; CDR2 reads SVGAGI (reference sequence). The CDR3 contains 13 residues. V lost 6 bases to trimming and J lost 4 bases, with 11 bases between them. It was with unique molecular identifiers that the TCRbeta library was prepared. A single record per CDR3 protein comes from TCRdb applying MiXCR to the PCR reads. Of some 640,000 distinct CDR3 sequences in the sample, roughly 15% were seen once. The sequence derives from a human donor who donated a stem cell graft to a child with acute myeloid leukemia. The chain links TRBV6-6 to TRBJ2-3; no reliable D call. Here the sequenced sample was PBMCs from the stem cell graft donor, taken from the stem cell graft. CDR3 protein: CASRLPNADTQYF. CDR3 sequence (DNA): TGTGCCAGCAGACTTCCAAATGCAGATACGCAGTATTTT.